A selection of T cell receptor beta chains follows, all from one sample in a study of Ad26.COV2.S vaccination and SARS-CoV-2 variants. This table comes from immunoSEQ multiplex PCR, and its TCRdb copy is limited to in-frame clones, with some not included. Of 360,000 or so clones listed, 80% to 90% are singletons. This sample comprised peripheral blood, obtained in a trial of Ad26.COV2.S vaccine versus placebo. These receptors were collected from a person between 18 and 65 years old who received the Ad26.COV2.S COVID-19 vaccine or a placebo. The CDR3 runs from the conserved cysteine through the conserved F or W. A D gene is named only where the DNA matches it firmly. Not every row has a clone size; where given, it reads once, few, many or a size class.

TRBV15	TRBD1	-	15	TRBJ1-1	CATSPGQGSVTEAFF
TRBV18	-	-	17	TRBJ2-2	CASSPVGPGALTGELFF
TRBV5-4	TRBD2	-	15	TRBJ2-1	CASSQLAGAYNEQFF
TRBV5-1	TRBD1	many	14	TRBJ1-4	CASSFGQGGEKLFF
TRBV13	-	-	13	TRBJ1-1	CASSFEGRTEAFF
TRBV18	-	-	17	TRBJ2-1	CASSPPEGHQSYNEQFF
TRBV9	-	-	16	TRBJ2-6	CASSVVGGTGANVLTF
TRBV11-2	TRBD2	-	14	TRBJ2-1	CASSLAGLVNEQFF
TRBV5-1	TRBD2	-	15	TRBJ2-1	CASSLGAGPSNEQFF
TRBV6-6	TRBD1	-	14	TRBJ1-4	CASSYRDRGTKLFF
TRBV12-3/TRBV12-4	-	-	13	TRBJ1-1	CASSLARNTEAFF
TRBV7-9	TRBD1	-	16	TRBJ1-1	CASSLRDREGKTEAFF
TRBV5-8	-	-	15	TRBJ2-1	CASSITRGVGGEQFF
TRBV10-3	-	-	12	TRBJ1-5	CAIGGGPGPQHF
TRBV3-1/TRBV3-2	TRBD2	few	20	TRBJ2-1	CASSQEWGLAGATSYNEQFF
TRBV7-9	-	-	14	TRBJ1-5	CASSLEGRNQPQHF
TRBV13	-	few	15	TRBJ1-1	CASSLSGRWNTEAFF
TRBV29-1	-	-	12	TRBJ1-3	CSARTGGNTIYF
TRBV6-2/TRBV6-3	TRBD1	-	16	TRBJ2-7	CASSYSRDRVTYEQYF
TRBV7-2	TRBD2	-	14	TRBJ2-3	CASSLEPSGGTQYF
TRBV3-1/TRBV3-2	TRBD1	few	17	TRBJ1-2	CASSRRRQGGFRGGYTF
TRBV7-2	TRBD1	-	12	TRBJ1-1	CASSLDRVTAFF
TRBV13	TRBD2	-	15	TRBJ2-5	CASSLSSGPQETQYF
TRBV7-2	-	-	15	TRBJ2-7	CASSPGSGAYYEQYF
TRBV5-1	-	few	13	TRBJ1-1	CASSPGLNTEAFF
TRBV6-5	TRBD1	-	16	TRBJ1-2	CASSYPGTGGASGYTF
TRBV2	-	-	15	TRBJ1-6	CASSELVFVNTPLHF
TRBV11-1	-	-	14	TRBJ1-3	CASSSRTPGYTIYF
TRBV9	TRBD1	-	16	TRBJ2-7	CASSEGGTGGTYEQYF
TRBV30	-	-	14	TRBJ1-2	CAWSATTGTYGYTF
TRBV4-1	TRBD1	few	17	TRBJ1-6	CASSDRDRASYNSPLHF
TRBV3-1/TRBV3-2	-	once	15	TRBJ1-6	CASSQGGNYNSPLHF
TRBV6-5	TRBD1	-	14	TRBJ1-2	CASSNIGTGYGYTF
TRBV11-3	-	-	14	TRBJ2-7	CASSPSGGVGEQYF
TRBV7-2	-	-	14	TRBJ2-2	CASSLPSKGGELFF
TRBV2	-	-	14	TRBJ1-5	CASMGADGNQPQHF
TRBV19	-	-	15	TRBJ1-6	CASSIEAGDGAPLHF
TRBV28	-	-	11	TRBJ1-2	CASSSGYGYTF
TRBV6-1	TRBD1	-	15	TRBJ1-5	CASSELPQGNQPQHF
TRBV2	TRBD1	few	13	TRBJ1-2	CASSRYDRAGYTF
TRBV6-4	TRBD1	once	14	TRBJ2-1	CASGRGQGDNEQFF
TRBV14	-	-	15	TRBJ1-6	CASSQVSNRNSPLHF
TRBV9	TRBD2	-	18	TRBJ2-3	CASSVGRLAGAKSDTQYF
TRBV5-6	-	-	13	TRBJ1-6	CASSSRGNSPLHF
TRBV5-1	-	-	14	TRBJ1-1	CASSLLGGDTEAFF
TRBV7-2	-	-	15	TRBJ1-2	CASSLEGSVNYGYTF
TRBV7-2	TRBD1	-	15	TRBJ2-1	CASSLVGQSYNEQFF
TRBV3-1/TRBV3-2	TRBD1	-	14	TRBJ1-2	CASSQGQGTYGYTF
TRBV5-1	-	once	16	TRBJ1-6	CASSLHDRPGGSPLHF
TRBV6-5	-	-	14	TRBJ1-6	CASSPGPYNSPLHF
TRBV2	TRBD2	few	16	TRBJ2-1	CASSEGGLAAYNEQFF
TRBV27	-	-	13	TRBJ2-7	CASSFQASYEQYF
TRBV7-9	-	-	12	TRBJ1-2	CASSSLSSGYTF
TRBV7-9	-	-	13	TRBJ1-1	CASSLSSNTEAFF
TRBV19	TRBD1	-	12	TRBJ2-7	CATTTGSYEQYF
TRBV27	-	-	13	TRBJ1-4	CASSFNTNEKLFF
TRBV12-3/TRBV12-4	-	few	12	TRBJ1-1	CASSPGDTEAFF
TRBV7-7	TRBD2	-	15	TRBJ2-1	CASSKGLANYNEQFF
TRBV4-1	-	few	15	TRBJ1-5	CASSQDAGYNQPQHF